The 32 T cell receptor beta chains reported below all come from one sample, sequenced in a study of blood T cell repertoires in COVID-19. The method was immunoSEQ multiplex PCR; TCRdb's version includes in-frame clones alone and lacks a portion of them. The sample has about 190,000 clones, around three quarters seen once. Source material: PBMCs or T cells enriched from blood (not recorded which). Every receptor here comes from a woman aged 45-59 years with acute COVID-19.

The J gene is TRBJ2-3, the V gene TRBV13, with 8 positions matching TRBD2. Trimming removed 4 bases from V and 6 bases from J; junction bases left unmatched: 9. The CDR3 runs to 15 residues. Germline V lookup: CDR1 PRHDT, CDR2 FYEKMQ (reference sequence). CDR3 nucleotides: TGTGCCAGCAGCTCTCTAGCGGGCGTCTCCGATACGCAGTATTTT. It codes for CASSSLAGVSDTQYF.

This clone was recorded only once. The J gene is TRBJ1-2, the V gene TRBV24-1, with D perhaps TRBD1 (5 bases). Germline CDR1 KGHDR, CDR2 SFDVKD. This CDR3 comprises 15 residues. With 4 bases removed from V and 8 bases from J, the gap between germline ends came to 19 bases. CDR3 sequence (DNA): TGTGCCACCAGTGAGCCGGGGGGGTCCCCCGGGGGCTACACCTTC. Translation gives CATSEPGGSPGGYTF.

The chain joins TRBV27 to TRBJ1-6; 8 bases align to TRBD1. CDR1 and CDR2 (germline): MNHEY, SMNVEV (reference sequence). The V gene end was trimmed by 3 bases and the J gene end by 7 bases; junction bases not matched to a gene: 5. The CDR3 is 15 amino acids. The CDR3 here is CASSLSRGRNSPLHF. As DNA, the CDR3 is TGTGCCAGCAGTTTGTCCAGGGGGCGAAATTCACCCCTCCACTTT.

The CDR3 sequence: CASGDREQGYTF. DNA of the CDR3: TGCGCCAGCGGGGACAGGGAACAGGGCTACACCTTC. The V gene is TRBV10-2, the J gene TRBJ1-2; TRBD1 aligns across 9 bases. This CDR3 is built from 12 residues. CDR1 is WSHSY, CDR2 SAAADI, per germline. Trimming removed 8 bases from V and 8 bases from J; junction bases left unmatched: 6.

The rearrangement uses TRBV7-2 and TRBJ2-2, with D perhaps TRBD2 (5 bases). Germline CDR1 is SGHTA and CDR2 is FQGNSA. Trimming removed 1 base from V and 0 bases from J, with 9 bases in between. This CDR3 spans 16 amino acids. CDR3 DNA: TGTGCCAGCAGCTTAGGAGGGATCACGAACACCGGGGAGCTGTTTTTT. Translating it yields CASSLGGITNTGELFF. The complete variable domain, with remaining parts taken from reference TRBV7-2 and TRBJ2-2, reads GAGVSQSPSNKVTEKGKDVELRCDPISGHTALYWYRQSLGQGLEFLIYFQGNSAPDKSGLPSDRFSAERTGGSVSTLTIQRTQQEDSAVYLCASSLGGITNTGELFFGEGSRLTVL.

The V and J genes are TRBV7-8 and TRBJ1-5; 8 nucleotides match TRBD1. Trimming took 4 bases from V and 11 from J; bases not matched to a gene: 7. The V gene's germline CDR1 is SGHVS and CDR2 FQNEAQ. The CDR3 is 13 residues long. The CDR3 loop is CASSSGGRGAQHF. The CDR3 bases are TGTGCCAGCAGCTCAGGGGGCCGTGGGGCCCAGCATTTT.

J is TRBJ2-7 and V is TRBV18; possibly TRBD1 for D (7 bases). The CDR3 is 14 residues long. In germline, CDR1 is KGHSH, CDR2 LQKENI. V lost 6 bases and J 5 bases, leaving 17 bases between the germline ends. CDR3 sequence (DNA): TGTGCCAGCTCGCCAGGGGGAGGAGGGAACGAGCAGTACGTC. This codes for CASSPGGGGNEQYV.

This clone has only one observation. The chain joins TRBV7-8 to TRBJ1-6, with D perhaps matching TRBD1 (6 bases). V was clipped by 5 bases and J by 8 bases, with 19 bases between them. The CDR3 sequence is 16 residues long. CDR1 is SGHVS, CDR2 FQNEAQ, per germline. CDR3 amino acids: CASSPSQGSIHSPLHF. CDR3 nucleotides: TGTGCCAGCAGCCCGAGTCAGGGGTCAATTCATTCACCCCTCCACTTT.

V is TRBV30 and J is TRBJ1-5, with D perhaps TRBD1 (6 bases). This CDR3 is built from 14 residues. V lost 4 bases, J lost 3 bases, and 13 bases lay in between. Germline-derived CDR1 and CDR2 are GTSNPN and SVGIG (reference sequence). The CDR3 nucleotides read TGTGCCTGGAAGGGGGTAGGGGCCAATCAGCCCCAGCATTTT. Translation gives CAWKGVGANQPQHF.

This clone was seen at least ten times. The CDR3 region is CASSLGLAGGTDTQYF. The CDR3 DNA reads as TGTGCCAGCAGCTTAGGACTAGCGGGGGGCACAGATACGCAGTATTTT. This chain uses TRBV7-6 with TRBJ2-3; 12 bases map to TRBD2. The germline V gene encodes CDR1 SGHVS and CDR2 FNYEAQ. This CDR3 is built from 16 residues. Trimming removed 1 base from V and 1 base from J; junction bases left unmatched: 0.

The table lists this clone with a few counts. The V gene is TRBV10-3, the J gene TRBJ1-4; TRBD1 agrees at 8 bases. The CDR3 runs to 16 residues. Germline CDR1 is ENHRY and CDR2 is SYGVKD. V dropped 3 bases and J dropped 6; count of bases not matched to a gene: 9. The CDR3 spells CAISDFGQGFDEKLFF. In DNA, the CDR3 is TGTGCCATCAGTGACTTCGGACAGGGCTTCGATGAAAAACTGTTTTTT.

This chain joins TRBV18 and TRBJ2-7; 8 bases line up with TRBD1. V trimming: 6 bases; J trimming: 1 base; junction bases outside the gene matches: 11. CDR1 is KGHSH, CDR2 LQKENI, per germline. This CDR3 region has 16 residues. The CDR3 nucleotides are TGTGCCAGCTCCCAGGGGGCAATAGGGCAGTCCTACGAGCAGTACGTC. Translating gives CASSQGAIGQSYEQYV.

In its sample, this clone was seen a few times. The chain carries TRBV2 and TRBJ2-1; possibly TRBD1 for D (5 bases). Germline lookup yields CDR1 SNHLY and CDR2 FYNNEI. The CDR3 runs to 13 residues. The V end lost 7 bases, the J end lost 5 bases, and 12 bases lay between the germline ends. The CDR3 nucleotides are TGTGCCAGCAACCCGGACATAAACAATGAGCAGTTCTTC. Its translation is CASNPDINNEQFF.

The chain uses TRBV5-1 and TRBJ2-3, with 7 bases that match TRBD1. This CDR3 is built from 14 residues. Germline loops: CDR1 SGHRS, CDR2 YFSETQ. J gave up 4 bases and V 0 bases, and 2 bases lay outside the gene matches. This CDR3 is CASSLGQGADTQYF. The CDR3 DNA reads as TGCGCCAGCAGCTTGGGACAGGGAGCAGATACGCAGTATTTT.

This clone was recorded only once. The V and J genes are TRBV6-2 or TRBV6-3 and TRBJ1-5; D gene uncertain. V dropped 5 bases and J dropped 3 bases, with 14 bases sitting between them. CDR1 MNHEY and CDR2 SVGEGT come from the germline V gene. The CDR3 has 15 residues. CDR3 in amino acids: CASSPLEATNQPQHF. CDR3 in DNA: TGTGCCAGCAGTCCCCTGGAGGCTACCAATCAGCCCCAGCATTTT.

The rearrangement joins TRBV21-1 to TRBJ2-3; the tabulated D call, TRBD1, remains unverified against the DNA. TRBV21-1 is a pseudogene segment. The CDR3 sequence is 18 residues long. The DNA of the CDR3 is TGTGCCAGCAGCAAGGCAGGGGAGAGGGGAAGGAGCACAGATACGCAGTATTTT. It encodes CASSKAGERGRSTDTQYF.

V and J are TRBV19 and TRBJ1-1; TRBD1 might be the D (6 bases). Germline CDR1 LNHDA, CDR2 SQIVND (reference sequence). With 4 bases removed from V and 10 bases from J, the gap between germline ends came to 16 bases. This CDR3 region has 13 residues. The CDR3 nucleotides are TGTGCCAGTAGTACCAGGACAGACCTAGGAGCTTTCTTT. Protein: CASSTRTDLGAFF.

The chain joins TRBV5-1 to TRBJ1-2, with D hard to call. Per germline, CDR1 SGHRS and CDR2 YFSETQ. CDR3 length equals 16 residues. V was shortened by 0 bases and J by 4 bases, with 16 bases between the two germline ends. As DNA, the CDR3 is TGCGCCAGCAGCTTGGATTGGTCGGGCGGGCCCTATGGCTACACCTTC. Protein sequence: CASSLDWSGGPYGYTF.

CDR3 nucleotide sequence: TGTGCCAGCACCCTTACAGGGATCGAATATGAAAAACTGTTTTTT. This codes for CASTLTGIEYEKLFF. This rearrangement joins TRBV28 to TRBJ1-4; the D gene is possibly TRBD1 (6 bases). Trimming removed 7 bases at V and 6 bases at J, with 18 bases between. The CDR3 contains 15 residues. Germline lookup yields CDR1 MDHEN and CDR2 SYDVKM.

CDR3 in amino acids: CASADEGGLNTGELFF. For the CDR3, the DNA is TGCGCCAGCGCTGATGAGGGCGGGTTGAACACCGGGGAGCTGTTTTTT. V and J are TRBV10-1 and TRBJ2-2, with D tentatively TRBD2 (5 bases). This CDR3 region has 16 residues. Germline values: CDR1 WNHNN, CDR2 SYGVQD (reference sequence). Trimming removed 8 bases at V and 1 base at J, with 17 bases between.

The chain recombines TRBV2 with TRBJ2-6, with no clear D. The germline V and J ends were trimmed by 4 bases and 0 bases, with 4 bases remaining between them. Germline values: CDR1 SNHLY, CDR2 FYNNEI. The CDR3 length is 14 residues. This CDR3 reads CASSGDSGANVLTF. The CDR3 bases are TGTGCCAGCAGTGGAGACTCTGGGGCCAACGTCCTGACTTTC.

The rearrangement links TRBV12-3 or TRBV12-4 to TRBJ1-5; 8 bases align to TRBD1. V shed 6 bases and J 7 bases; nucleotides not matched to a gene: 5. CDR3 length equals 13 residues. The CDR3 is CASSQDRVQPQHF. The DNA of the CDR3 is TGTGCCAGCAGCCAGGACAGGGTGCAGCCCCAGCATTTT.

The chain carries TRBV4-2 and TRBJ2-3, with D possibly being TRBD2 (7 bases). CDR1 and CDR2 from the germline V gene are LGHNA and YNFKEQ. Trimming pared 0 bases from V and 4 bases from J, leaving 11 bases between. This CDR3 spans 15 amino acids. The CDR3 loop reads CASSQDRGGADTQYF. CDR3 in DNA: TGTGCCAGCAGCCAAGATAGAGGGGGGGCAGATACGCAGTATTTT.

The V and J genes are TRBV6-5 and TRBJ1-2; 10 bases are a match to TRBD1. The germline CDR1 and CDR2 sequences are MNHEY and SVGAGI. This CDR3 comprises 12 residues. As DNA, the CDR3 is TGTGCTTCGGAGGGGGACAGGGGTGGCTACACCTTC. It encodes CASEGDRGGYTF.

On this clone itself: Other DNA sequences from this sample encode an identical CDR3 as well. This chain links TRBV27 with TRBJ1-1, with TRBD1 as a possible D gene (6 bases). This CDR3 comprises 12 residues. Germline CDR1 reads MNHEY; CDR2 reads SMNVEV (reference sequence). V was cut by 6 bases and J by 1 base, with 6 bases left in between. This CDR3 is CASRTGNTEAFF. The CDR3 DNA reads as TGTGCCAGCAGGACAGGGAACACTGAAGCTTTCTTT.

The chain employs TRBV2 and TRBJ2-5; 12 bases are shared with TRBD2. CDR1 SNHLY and CDR2 FYNNEI come from the germline V gene. The CDR3 contains 16 residues. V dropped 6 bases and J dropped 3; count of bases not matched to a gene: 8. The CDR3 DNA reads as TGTGCCAGCAGGGTCGGACTAGCGGGGATAAAAGAGACCCAGTACTTC. This gives the protein CASRVGLAGIKETQYF.

The V gene is TRBV28, the J gene TRBJ1-1; the D gene is possibly TRBD1 (6 bases). Trimming took 2 bases from V and 4 from J, leaving 17 bases between them. The CDR3 consists of 16 residues. CDR1 MDHEN and CDR2 SYDVKM come from the germline V gene. The CDR3 DNA sequence: TGTGCCAGCAGTTTAGGTTCACAGGGCGGCGGCACTGAAGCTTTCTTT. Its protein product is CASSLGSQGGGTEAFF.

V gene TRBV5-4 combines with J gene TRBJ1-4; tentative D call: TRBD1 (5 bases). This CDR3 spans 15 amino acids. V was shortened by 0 bases and J by 6 bases, with 12 bases between the two germline ends. The germline CDR1 and CDR2 sequences are SGHNT and YYREEE (reference sequence). The CDR3 DNA reads as TGTGCCAGCAGCTTGGAAGGCGGGGGGTATGAAAAACTGTTTTTT. It is translated as CASSLEGGGYEKLFF.

The chain uses TRBV6-1 and TRBJ1-5; 8 bases align to TRBD1. Germline V gene sequence: CDR1 MNHNS, CDR2 SASEGT. CDR3 length equals 15 residues. Germline trimming cut 2 bases from V and 6 bases from J; bases unmatched to any gene: 6. CDR3 in DNA: TGTGCCAGCAGTGAACACAGGGGGGTTGGTCAGCCCCAGCATTTT. Translation gives CASSEHRGVGQPQHF.

The V gene is TRBV27, the J gene TRBJ2-3; D is perhaps TRBD2 (5 bases). Trimming shortened V by 3 bases and J by 1 base, and 14 bases separated the two germline ends. CDR3 length: 16 amino acids. Germline V CDR1 and CDR2: MNHEY, SMNVEV (reference sequence). The CDR3 nucleotides read TGTGCCAGCAGTTTCATCGGAATCGGGGGCACAGATACGCAGTATTTT. Translating gives CASSFIGIGGTDTQYF.

The chain recombines TRBV28 with TRBJ1-6; 8 positions agree with TRBD1. CDR3 length: 11 amino acids. J gave up 14 bases and V 3 bases, and 0 bases lay outside the gene matches. CDR1 is MDHEN and CDR2 is SYDVKM in the germline V gene. The CDR3 coding sequence is TGTGCCAGCAGTTTGGGACAGGCCCTCCACTTT. Protein sequence: CASSLGQALHF.

V gene TRBV19 combines with J gene TRBJ2-3, with 8 positions matching TRBD1. V gave up 6 bases and J gave up 3 bases; unmatched junction bases: 2. CDR1 and CDR2 from the germline V gene are LNHDA and SQIVND (reference sequence). This CDR3 contains 13 residues. The DNA for the CDR3 is TGTGCCAGTAGCAGACAGGGGACAGATACGCAGTATTTT. This gives the protein CASSRQGTDTQYF.